This TCR beta chain appears in the sequencing data of a study of cytomegalovirus exposure and HLA in healthy donors. At the level of the study: Among the approximately 400 genotyped donors, more than 70% were placed in the Caucasian-associated ancestry cluster.

The V segment lost 4 bases and the J segment 9 bases; nucleotides outside the gene matches: 11. CDR1 is SGHRS and CDR2 is YFSETQ in the germline V gene. The CDR3 is 16 amino acids. PCR primers comprised 60 Vbeta and 13 Jbeta primers. Clones were read by immunoSEQ multiplex PCR, and TCRdb kept only the in-frame ones, dropping some. Among around 180,000 clones listed, 80% to 85% were seen once. The V gene is TRBV5-1, the J gene TRBJ1-6, with TRBD1 matching 9 bases. Sequencing was carried out using PBMCs. The receptor comes from a boy aged 10-17 years in good health and CMV-seronegative. The CDR3 sequence is CASSTSTGGTASPLHF. CDR3 coding DNA: TGCGCCAGCAGCACGTCAACAGGGGGCACGGCTTCACCCCTCCACTTT.